The rows below give T cell receptor beta chains drawn from one sample of a study of blood T cell repertoires in COVID-19. Generated by immunoSEQ multiplex PCR, the TCRdb table keeps only in-frame clones and is missing some. The table includes about 52,000 clones, 80% to 90% detected once. Sequencing was carried out using peripheral blood. Receptors originate from a man aged 55 to 70 with active COVID-19. The CDR3 runs from the conserved cysteine through the conserved F or W. The D gene is left open where the match is weak. Some rows mark clone size as missing; the rest say once, few, many or name a class of expanded clone.

D: TRBD1
size: .
J: TRBJ1-2
V: TRBV10-3
DNA: TGTGCCATCAGTGGGACAGGGAGAAACTATGGCTACACCTTC
CDR3: CAISGTGRNYGYTF

D: TRBD2
size: once
J: TRBJ2-7
V: TRBV11-2
DNA: TGTGCCAGCAGCTCAGGACTAGCGGCCTCCTACGAGCAGTACTTC
CDR3: CASSSGLAASYEQYF

D: .
size: .
J: TRBJ2-1
V: TRBV6-5
DNA: TGTGCCAGCAAGGAGGGAGCCACCTACAATGAGCAGTTCTTC
CDR3: CASKEGATYNEQFF

D: TRBD1
size: once
J: TRBJ1-1
V: TRBV18
DNA: TGTGCCAGCTCAGCGGACAGGGTTAACACTGAAGCTTTCTTT
CDR3: CASSADRVNTEAFF

D: .
size: .
J: TRBJ2-1
V: TRBV7-9
DNA: TGTGCCAGCAGCTTATTCGCAGGGTCCAATGAGCAGTTCTTC
CDR3: CASSLFAGSNEQFF

D: TRBD2
size: .
J: TRBJ2-5
V: TRBV12-3/TRBV12-4
DNA: TGTGCCAGCAGTCCGAGCGGGAGGGAGACCCAGTACTTC
CDR3: CASSPSGRETQYF

D: .
size: .
J: TRBJ2-3
V: TRBV18
DNA: TGTGCCAGCTCACCTAGCGCAGATACGCAGTATTTT
CDR3: CASSPSADTQYF

D: TRBD2
size: .
J: TRBJ2-7
V: TRBV27
DNA: TGTGCCAGCAGTTCTATCGGGAGGAGCTCCTACGAGCAGTACTTC
CDR3: CASSSIGRSSYEQYF

D: .
size: .
J: TRBJ2-1
V: TRBV18
DNA: TGTGCCAGCTCACCTGGACAAAGCTCCTACAATGAGCAGTTCTTC
CDR3: CASSPGQSSYNEQFF

D: .
size: once
J: TRBJ2-1
V: TRBV3-1/TRBV3-2
DNA: TGTGCCAGCAGCCAAGTACTGCTAGCTAACTACAATGAGCAGTTCTTC
CDR3: CASSQVLLANYNEQFF

D: .
size: .
J: TRBJ1-5
V: TRBV28
DNA: TGTGCCAGCAGACCCAACCGGGACAATTATAGCAATCAGCCCCAGCATTTT
CDR3: CASRPNRDNYSNQPQHF

D: .
size: .
J: TRBJ1-5
V: TRBV7-2
DNA: TGTGCCAGCAGCTTAAACAGATATAGCAATCAGCCCCAGCATTTT
CDR3: CASSLNRYSNQPQHF

D: TRBD1
size: .
J: TRBJ1-5
V: TRBV18
DNA: TGTGCCAGCTCGCAAACCGGGACAGCTAATCAGCCCCAGCATTTT
CDR3: CASSQTGTANQPQHF

D: TRBD2
size: .
J: TRBJ2-3
V: TRBV19
DNA: TGTGCCAGTAAGGAGCGGGGACGGCTCGGTACGCAGTATTTT
CDR3: CASKERGRLGTQYF

D: TRBD1
size: .
J: TRBJ1-2
V: TRBV5-4
DNA: TGTGCCAGCAGCTCACAGGGGGCGCTCTATGGCTACACCTTC
CDR3: CASSSQGALYGYTF

D: TRBD1
size: .
J: TRBJ1-5
V: TRBV2
DNA: TGTGCCAGCAGTCCCGACAGGGGCTATCAGCCCCAGCATTTT
CDR3: CASSPDRGYQPQHF

D: TRBD1
size: once
J: TRBJ2-1
V: TRBV4-3
DNA: TGCGCCAGCAGCCAACAACAGGGGGGCTACAATGAGCAGTTCTTC
CDR3: CASSQQQGGYNEQFF

D: .
size: once
J: TRBJ1-2
V: TRBV12-3/TRBV12-4
DNA: TGTGCCAGCACTCCGGGTTTTGGCTACACCTTC
CDR3: CASTPGFGYTF